The 15 T cell receptor beta chains presented below share a single source sample, sequenced in a study of Ad26.COV2.S vaccination and SARS-CoV-2 variants. Clones were sequenced by immunoSEQ multiplex PCR, and TCRdb holds only the in-frame ones, with some missing. The sample contains about 420,000 clones, around 87% of which appear only once. Treatment defined: some 20 received Ad26.COV2.S at low or high dose, single or two shots; about 5 received placebo; per-sample allocation not given. On day 63 after the first injection, vaccine and placebo recipients gave samples. This specimen was peripheral blood, taken in a trial of Ad26.COV2.S vaccine versus placebo. The receptors were sampled from a person aged 18-60 years who received the Ad26.COV2.S COVID-19 vaccine or a placebo.

The chain uses TRBV7-2 and TRBJ2-5; D is uncertain. The V end lost 3 bases, the J end lost 0 bases, and 8 bases lay between the germline ends. The CDR3 is 14 amino acids. Germline-derived CDR1 and CDR2 are SGHTA and FQGNSA. CDR3 region: CASSFVSHQETQYF. CDR3 sequence (DNA): TGTGCCAGCAGCTTCGTGTCCCACCAAGAGACCCAGTACTTC.

The chain joins TRBV7-2 to TRBJ2-7; D ambiguous. This CDR3 has 14 residues. V shed 2 bases and J shed 3 bases, with 11 bases lying between them. Germline V gene sequence: CDR1 SGHTA, CDR2 FQGNSA. DNA for the CDR3: TGTGCCAGCAGCTTATTTGGCGGAAACTACGAGCAGTACTTC. Translation gives CASSLFGGNYEQYF.

This sequence joins TRBV4-1 and TRBJ2-7; 8 nucleotides match TRBD1. Germline CDR1 MGHRA, CDR2 YSYEKL. Trimming cost V 4 bases and J 4 bases; bases outside gene matches: 6. The CDR3 covers 14 residues. DNA of the CDR3: TGCGCCAGCAGCCTAGACAGGGGCGGGTACGAGCAGTACTTC. Translated: CASSLDRGGYEQYF.

This rearrangement joins TRBV2 to TRBJ2-2, with D unresolved. V lost 3 bases to trimming and J lost 2 bases, with 7 bases between them. This CDR3 is built from 14 residues. CDR1 is SNHLY and CDR2 is FYNNEI in the germline V gene. The CDR3 is CASSERLNTGELFF. In nucleotides, the CDR3 is TGTGCCAGCAGTGAGCGACTTAACACCGGGGAGCTGTTTTTT.

The chain employs TRBV5-6 and TRBJ1-2; D not certain. The CDR3 runs to 14 residues. The V and J ends lost 0 bases and 3 bases respectively, with 9 bases between them. The germline V gene encodes CDR1 SGHDT and CDR2 YYEEEE. CDR3 residues: CASSLGASHYGYTF. In nucleotides, the CDR3 is TGTGCCAGCAGCTTGGGGGCCAGCCACTATGGCTACACCTTC.

The CDR3 DNA reads as TGTGCCAGCAGCTTAACTAGCGGGGGGTACAATGAGCAGTTCTTC. Protein sequence: CASSLTSGGYNEQFF. The rearrangement uses TRBV7-9 and TRBJ2-1; 12 nucleotides line up with TRBD2. Trimming cost V 2 bases and J 4 bases; bases outside gene matches: 0. The CDR3 is made up of 15 amino acids. Germline V lookup: CDR1 SEHNR, CDR2 FQNEAQ (reference sequence). Drawing the rest from reference TRBV7-9 and TRBJ2-1, the complete variable domain is DTGVSQNPRHKITKRGQNVTFRCDPISEHNRLYWYRQTLGQGPEFLTYFQNEAQLEKSRLLSDRFSAERPKGSFSTLEIQRTEQGDSAMYLCASSLTSGGYNEQFFGPGTRLTVL.

This chain connects TRBV13 to TRBJ2-3; 9 bases match TRBD2. Per the germline V gene, CDR1 is PRHDT and CDR2 is FYEKMQ (reference sequence). This CDR3 is built from 16 residues. V was pared by 1 base and J by 6 bases, with 8 bases of the junction left unmatched. CDR3 sequence: CASSLELSGGMDTQYF. In DNA, the CDR3 is TGTGCCAGCAGCTTAGAACTTAGCGGGGGAATGGATACGCAGTATTTT.

The chain joins TRBV11-3 to TRBJ1-1; D gene uncertain. The CDR3 runs to 13 residues. Germline V gives CDR1 SGHNT, CDR2 YENEEA. V lost 5 bases, J lost 11 bases, and 18 bases lay in between. The CDR3 protein is CASSPGPFMEAFF. The CDR3 nucleotides read TGTGCCAGCAGCCCCGGCCCGTTTATGGAGGCTTTCTTT.

This clone was detected only once. V usage is TRBV4-1 and J usage is TRBJ2-5; a weak D match, TRBD1 (6 bases). Germline CDR1 reads MGHRA; CDR2 reads YSYEKL. The V end was cut by 0 bases, the J end by 7 bases, with 9 bases between. This CDR3 spans 13 amino acids. CDR3 nucleotides: TGCGCCAGCAGCCAAGACAGGGGCGGGACCCAGTACTTC. Protein product: CASSQDRGGTQYF.

This chain joins TRBV7-6 and TRBJ2-1, with D possibly matching TRBD1 (6 bases). V was clipped by 5 bases and J by 5 bases, with 16 bases between them. This CDR3 comprises 15 residues. Germline CDR1 is SGHVS and CDR2 is FNYEAQ. In DNA, the CDR3 is TGTGCCAGCAGCCCTCGTCTGGGGGCCAACAATGAGCAGTTCTTC. It encodes CASSPRLGANNEQFF.

The CDR3 is CASSGGTGSYEQYF. DNA for the CDR3: TGTGCCAGCAGCGGGGGGACAGGGTCCTACGAGCAGTACTTC. V is TRBV3-1 (or the pseudogene TRBV3-2) and J is TRBJ2-7, with 9 bases lining up with TRBD1. V trimming: 5 bases; J trimming: 1 base; junction bases outside the gene matches: 3. The length of the CDR3 is 14 residues. The germline CDR1 and CDR2 sequences are LGHDT and YNNKEL (reference sequence).

The rearrangement links TRBV23-1 to TRBJ2-7; possibly TRBD1 for D (6 bases). TRBV23-1 is known as an ORF, though its function is uncertain. Trimming cost V 4 bases and J 0 bases, with 16 bases left between them. CDR3 length: 16 residues. CDR3 sequence reads: CASSRPGQPNSYEQYF. The CDR3 DNA reads as TGCGCCAGCAGTCGCCCCGGACAGCCCAACTCCTACGAGCAGTACTTC.

The chain is built from TRBV7-2 and TRBJ2-3; 16 nucleotides align to TRBD2. The J segment lost 4 bases and the V segment lost 4 bases, leaving 2 bases of the junction unmatched. The CDR3 runs 16 residues. Germline V lookup: CDR1 SGHTA, CDR2 FQGNSA. CDR3 sequence reads: CASSYGTSGGADTQYF. The CDR3 DNA is TGTGCCAGCAGCTACGGGACTAGCGGGGGGGCAGATACGCAGTATTTT. The entire variable domain, with the rest obtained from reference TRBV7-2 and TRBJ2-3, is as follows: GAGVSQSPSNKVTEKGKDVELRCDPISGHTALYWYRQSLGQGLEFLIYFQGNSAPDKSGLPSDRFSAERTGGSVSTLTIQRTQQEDSAVYLCASSYGTSGGADTQYFGPGTRLTVL.

The chain has TRBV18 and TRBJ2-7; D is undetermined. Between the trimmed V and J ends, which lost 0 bases and 6 bases, there was a span of 12 bases. CDR3 length: 14 amino acids. Germline values: CDR1 KGHSH, CDR2 LQKENI. The CDR3 sequence is CASSPPSVAAEQYF. As DNA, the CDR3 is TGTGCCAGCTCACCACCGTCGGTAGCTGCCGAGCAGTACTTC.

The CDR3 nucleotides are TGTGCCATCAGTACCGGGACAGGGGACGAGCAGTACTTC. Translated, it gives CAISTGTGDEQYF. The chain joins TRBV10-3 to TRBJ2-7, with 10 bases identical to TRBD1. Germline V gives CDR1 ENHRY, CDR2 SYGVKD. The J segment lost 5 bases and the V segment lost 5 bases, leaving 3 bases of the junction unmatched. This CDR3 is 13 amino acids long.